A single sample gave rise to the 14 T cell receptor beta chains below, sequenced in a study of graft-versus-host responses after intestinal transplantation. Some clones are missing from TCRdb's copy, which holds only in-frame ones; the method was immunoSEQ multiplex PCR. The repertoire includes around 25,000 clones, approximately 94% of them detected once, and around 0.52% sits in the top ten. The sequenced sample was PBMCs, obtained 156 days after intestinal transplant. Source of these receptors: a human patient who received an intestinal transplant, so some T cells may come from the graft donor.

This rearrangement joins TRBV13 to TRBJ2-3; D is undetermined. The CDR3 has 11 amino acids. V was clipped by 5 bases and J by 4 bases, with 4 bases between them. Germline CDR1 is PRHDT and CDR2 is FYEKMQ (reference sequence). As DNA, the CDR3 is TGTGCCAGCAGCACCTCAGATACGCAGTATTTT. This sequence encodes CASSTSDTQYF.

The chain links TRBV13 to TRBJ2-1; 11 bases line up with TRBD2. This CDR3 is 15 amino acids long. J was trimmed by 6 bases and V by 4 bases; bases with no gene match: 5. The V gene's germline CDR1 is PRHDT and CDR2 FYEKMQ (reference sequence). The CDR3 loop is CASSSPLAGGNEQFF. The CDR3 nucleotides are TGTGCCAGCAGCTCCCCCCTAGCGGGAGGCAATGAGCAGTTCTTC.

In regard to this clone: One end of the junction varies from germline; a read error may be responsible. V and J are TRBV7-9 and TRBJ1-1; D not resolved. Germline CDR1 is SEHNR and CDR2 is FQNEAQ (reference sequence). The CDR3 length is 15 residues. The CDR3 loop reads CASSRPVSVNTGAFF. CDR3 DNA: TGTGCCAGCAGCCGCCCCGTTAGCGTGAACACTGGAGCTTTCTTT.

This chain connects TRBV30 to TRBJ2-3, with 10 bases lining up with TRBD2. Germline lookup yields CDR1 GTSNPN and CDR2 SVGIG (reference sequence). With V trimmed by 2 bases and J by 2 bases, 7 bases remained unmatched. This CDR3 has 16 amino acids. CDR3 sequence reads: CAWSPASGGDTDTQYF. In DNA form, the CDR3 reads TGTGCCTGGAGTCCCGCTAGCGGGGGCGACACAGATACGCAGTATTTT.

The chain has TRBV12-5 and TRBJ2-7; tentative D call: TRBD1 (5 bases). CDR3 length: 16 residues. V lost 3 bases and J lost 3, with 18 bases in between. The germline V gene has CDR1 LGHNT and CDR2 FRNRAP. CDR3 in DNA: TGTGCTAGTGGTTTCCCCACAGGTTTGACCGACTACGAGCAGTACTTC. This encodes CASGFPTGLTDYEQYF. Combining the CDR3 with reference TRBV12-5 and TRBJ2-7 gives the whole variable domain DARVTQTPRHKVTEMGQEVTMRCQPILGHNTVFWYRQTMMQGLELLAYFRNRAPLDDSGMPKDRFSAEMPDATLATLKIQPSEPRDSAVYFCASGFPTGLTDYEQYFGPGTRLTVT.

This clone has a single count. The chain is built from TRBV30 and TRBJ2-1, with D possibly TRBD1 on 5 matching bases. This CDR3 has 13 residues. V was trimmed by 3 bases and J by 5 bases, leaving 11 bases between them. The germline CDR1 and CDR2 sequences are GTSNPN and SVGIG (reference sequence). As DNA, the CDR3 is TGTGCCTGGAGGTCAGGGCCCCACAATGAGCAGTTCTTC. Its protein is CAWRSGPHNEQFF.

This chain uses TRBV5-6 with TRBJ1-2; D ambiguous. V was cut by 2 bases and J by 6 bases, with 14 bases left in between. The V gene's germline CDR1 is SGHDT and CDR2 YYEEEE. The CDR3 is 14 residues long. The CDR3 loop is CASSFAGRLHGYTF. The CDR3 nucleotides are TGTGCCAGCAGCTTTGCCGGGCGGTTACATGGCTACACCTTC.

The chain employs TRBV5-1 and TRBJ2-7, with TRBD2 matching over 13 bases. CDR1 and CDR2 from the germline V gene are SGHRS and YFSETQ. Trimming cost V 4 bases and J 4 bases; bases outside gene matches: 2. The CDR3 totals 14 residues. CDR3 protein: CASSRGLAGYEQYF. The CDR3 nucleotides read TGCGCCAGCAGCCGGGGACTAGCGGGATACGAGCAGTACTTC.

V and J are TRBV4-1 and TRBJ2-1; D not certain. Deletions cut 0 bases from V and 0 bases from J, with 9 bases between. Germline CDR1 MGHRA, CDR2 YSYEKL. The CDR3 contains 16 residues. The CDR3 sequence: CASSQEPAPSYNEQFF. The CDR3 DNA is TGCGCCAGCAGCCAAGAGCCGGCCCCCTCCTACAATGAGCAGTTCTTC.

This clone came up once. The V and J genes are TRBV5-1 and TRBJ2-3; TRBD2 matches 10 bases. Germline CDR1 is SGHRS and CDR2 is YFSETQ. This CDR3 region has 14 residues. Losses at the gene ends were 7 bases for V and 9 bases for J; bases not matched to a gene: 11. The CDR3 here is CASGRTSGPDTQYF. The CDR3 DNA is TGCGCCAGCGGTCGGACTAGCGGACCTGACACGCAGTATTTT.

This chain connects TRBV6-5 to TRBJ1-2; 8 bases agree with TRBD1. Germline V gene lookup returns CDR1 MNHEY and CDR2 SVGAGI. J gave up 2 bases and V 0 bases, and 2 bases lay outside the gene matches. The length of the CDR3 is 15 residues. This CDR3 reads CASSYSDRANYGYTF. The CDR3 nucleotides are TGTGCCAGCAGTTACTCGGACAGGGCCAACTATGGCTACACCTTC.

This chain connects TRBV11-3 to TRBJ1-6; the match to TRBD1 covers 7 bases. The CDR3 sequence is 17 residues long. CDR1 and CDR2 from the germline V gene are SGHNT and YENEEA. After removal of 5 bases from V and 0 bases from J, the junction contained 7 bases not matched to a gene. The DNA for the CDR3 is TGTGCCAGCAGCACCGACAGGGCGAGCTCCTATAATTCACCCCTCCACTTT. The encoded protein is CASSTDRASSYNSPLHF.

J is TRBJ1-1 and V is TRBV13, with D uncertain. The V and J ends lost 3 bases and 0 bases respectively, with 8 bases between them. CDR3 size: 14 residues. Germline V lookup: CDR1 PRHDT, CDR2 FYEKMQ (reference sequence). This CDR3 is CASSLWTLNTEAFF. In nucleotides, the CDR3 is TGTGCCAGCAGCTTGTGGACCCTGAACACTGAAGCTTTCTTT.

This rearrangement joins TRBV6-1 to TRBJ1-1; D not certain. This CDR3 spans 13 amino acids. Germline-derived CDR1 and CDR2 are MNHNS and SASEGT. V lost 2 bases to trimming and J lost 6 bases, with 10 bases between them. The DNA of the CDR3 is TGTGCCAGCAGTGAATATGCTCGCCCTGAAGCTTTCTTT. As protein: CASSEYARPEAFF.